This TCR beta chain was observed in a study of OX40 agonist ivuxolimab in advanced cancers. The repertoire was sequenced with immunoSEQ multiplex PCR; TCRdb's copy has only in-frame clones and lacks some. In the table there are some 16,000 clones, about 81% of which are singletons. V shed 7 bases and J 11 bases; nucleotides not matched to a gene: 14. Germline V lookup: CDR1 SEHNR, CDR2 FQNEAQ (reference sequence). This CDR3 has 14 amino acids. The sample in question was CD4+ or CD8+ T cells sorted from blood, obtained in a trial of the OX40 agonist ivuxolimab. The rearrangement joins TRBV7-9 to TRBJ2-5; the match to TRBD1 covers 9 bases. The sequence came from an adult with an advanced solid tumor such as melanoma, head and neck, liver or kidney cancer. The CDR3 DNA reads TGTGCCAGCACCCCTCAAACAGGGGGCCGGGAGCAGTACTTC. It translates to CASTPQTGGREQYF. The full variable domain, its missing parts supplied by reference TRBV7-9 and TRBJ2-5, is DTGVSQNPRHKITKRGQNVTFRCDPISEHNRLYWYRQTLGQGPEFLTYFQNEAQLEKSRLLSDRFSAERPKGSFSTLEIQRTEQGDSAMYLCASTPQTGGREQYFGPGTRLLVL.